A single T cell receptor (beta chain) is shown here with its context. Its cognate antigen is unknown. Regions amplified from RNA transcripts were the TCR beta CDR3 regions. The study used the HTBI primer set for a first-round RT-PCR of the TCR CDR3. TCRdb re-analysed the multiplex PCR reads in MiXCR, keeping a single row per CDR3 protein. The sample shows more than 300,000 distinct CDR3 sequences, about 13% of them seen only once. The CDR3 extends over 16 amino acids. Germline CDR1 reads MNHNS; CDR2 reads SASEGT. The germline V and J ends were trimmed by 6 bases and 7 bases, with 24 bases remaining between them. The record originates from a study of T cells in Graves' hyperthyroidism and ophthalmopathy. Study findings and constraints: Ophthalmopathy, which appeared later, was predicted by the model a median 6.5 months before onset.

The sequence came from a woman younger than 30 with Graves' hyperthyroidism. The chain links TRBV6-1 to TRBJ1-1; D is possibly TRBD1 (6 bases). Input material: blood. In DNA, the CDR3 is TGTGCCAGCAGGGCTGGACCGCGGGACACAGGCTATGAAGCTTTCTTT. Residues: CASRAGPRDTGYEAFF.